This record concerns one T cell receptor (beta chain) sequence. The antigen it binds to is not known. The input lacks base qualities; no much larger clone sits a single base away. The data stem from a study of identical twins listed by TCRdb under 2016. Some background on the complete study: To test whether fetal clonotypes persist, the study used deep sequencing on TCR alpha and beta repertoires from monozygotic twins, unrelated adults of various ages, and cord blood. Replicate twin experiments were performed at different times using different library preparation protocols to rule out contamination. What the research found in general, with its limitations: Abundant cord blood beta clonotypes had fewer insertions, young adult naive repertoires showed a similar but weaker trend, and memory repertoires showed no such trend. Out-of-frame TCR alpha sharing in monozygotic twins was systematically underestimated by recombination models, whereas sharing between unrelated individuals was in agreement with the recombination models. Excess twin sharing in beta out-of-frame sequences was weaker because fewer shared sequences lowered the signal-to-noise ratio. Compared with coincidental sharing between unrelated individuals, out-of-frame TCR alpha sequences shared between twins had an excess of sequences with low generation probability. Because the same donors could not be followed over many years, conclusions were based on cross-sectional statistical analysis. Invariant T cells such as MAIT and iNKT could partly confound zero-insertion analyses, though diverse VJ usage argued against this for most clonotypes.

Trimming costs V 6 bases and J 7 bases, and their ends lie 12 bases apart. The CDR3 runs 13 amino acids, cysteine and phenylalanine included. Left in the record is the CDR3 DNA by itself, 39 bases read in frame from the first base. The germline V gene supplies CDR1 KGHDR and CDR2 SFDVKD. The library was prepared using 5' RACE. Sequenced using an Illumina HiSeq 2000. A universal primer binding site was added through template switching, and the final cDNA carried a unique molecular identifier so that TCR cDNA molecules could be counted accurately. First-strand cDNA for TCR alpha and beta chains was synthesized from specific primers in the conserved constant-segment region. To control for contamination, each cDNA library was double barcoded with a SMART-Mk sample barcode plus Illumina barcodes. TruSeq adapter sequences and Illumina sample barcodes were added in two successive PCR steps. Sequencing of the TCR alpha and beta cDNA libraries was done on the Illumina HiSeq platform using custom primers. For the original study's pipeline: Unique molecular identifiers were extracted from raw reads with MiGEC, and CDR3 positions were determined with MiXCR. Recombination models were inferred per individual with the repgenHMM and IGoR tools using an EM algorithm. The tcR package in R was used for shared clonotype analysis, with sharing normalized by the product of cloneset sizes. To study raw recombination without the effects of thymic and clonal selection, out-of-frame nonproductive sequences were analyzed. The raw public data were reprocessed by TCRdb itself: fastp quality trimming at Q25, MiXCR clonotype calling, in-frame beta chains only. Here each entry gathers all rows of one CDR3 protein and keeps the most common genes and DNA. The V and J calls shown here were made by TCRdb, not taken from the authors' results. This sample lists fewer than 250,000 distinct CDR3 sequences; about 7.5% were detected once. The top ten constitute less than 6.5% of the sample.

All donors were healthy Caucasians. Three pairs of female monozygotic twins, all aged about 18 to 30 years, were included in the twin cohort. CD4+ and CD8+ T cell populations were isolated with positive isolation kits from Invitrogen. The same specimen was also included in a second study, on yellow fever vaccine responses in identical twins. As described in the second report: The T cell response to vaccination in identical twins was reported by the authors to appear partly convergent and partly personalized. The study precisely tracked vaccine-responding T cell clones in identical twins.

The chain was built from TRBV24-1 and TRBJ1-5; the D segment could be TRBD1, given 5 matching bases. The clonotype comes from a young woman in good health. Material for sequencing was CD8+ T cells sorted from blood. The CDR3 protein is CATSPWGGQPQHF. The base sequence is TGTGCCACCAGTCCCTGGGGGGGGCAGCCCCAGCATTTT.